Listed below are T cell receptor beta chains from one sample, sequenced in a study of cytomegalovirus exposure and HLA in healthy donors. Clones were sequenced by immunoSEQ multiplex PCR, and TCRdb holds only the in-frame ones, with some missing. Of under 250,000 clones listed, around four fifths are singletons. The source material was PBMCs. Every receptor here comes from a male donor in good health and CMV-seronegative. Both conserved end residues are part of each CDR3. A D gene is named only where the DNA matches it firmly. For some rows the clone size is stated as once, few or many, or as a class when expanded; others skip it.

TRBV5-1	TRBD2	TRBJ2-7	NA	TGCGCCAGCAGCATGCCGGGGGGACGGTCAATGGAGCAGTACTTC	CASSMPGGRSMEQYF
TRBV2	TRBD1	TRBJ1-1	few	TGTGCCAGCGGCCGGGACAGGGGACCGGGAACTGAAGCTTTCTTT	CASGRDRGPGTEAFF
TRBV27	NA	TRBJ1-1	NA	TGTGCCAGCAGTTTCCGGGTAAGCACTGAAGCTTTCTTT	CASSFRVSTEAFF
TRBV18	TRBD1	TRBJ2-1	NA	TGTGCCAGCTCATCCGGACAGGGGGCCTACAATGAGCAGTTCTTC	CASSSGQGAYNEQFF
TRBV10-3	TRBD1	TRBJ2-5	NA	TGTGCCATCAGTGAGTCGAGTGGGACAGCGATTCAAGAGACCCAGTACTTC	CAISESSGTAIQETQYF
TRBV2	TRBD2	TRBJ2-3	NA	TGTGCCAGCAGTGGCCTAGCGGGGGGCACAGATACGCAGTATTTT	CASSGLAGGTDTQYF
TRBV7-9	TRBD2	TRBJ2-1	NA	TGTGCCAGCAGCCCTACGATTAGCGGGAGAAGGACTGTCAATGAGCAGTTCTTC	CASSPTISGRRTVNEQFF
TRBV10-2	TRBD1	TRBJ1-3	few	TGCGCCAGCAGGAGGGGGCGCGGAAACACCATATATTTT	CASRRGRGNTIYF
TRBV7-7	TRBD1	TRBJ2-1	NA	TGTGCTAGCAGCCGGACAGGCAGCTCCTACAATGAGCAGTTCTTC	CASSRTGSSYNEQFF
TRBV6-5	NA	TRBJ1-4	NA	TGTGCCAGCAGTTACTCCCCGGGACTTAATGAAAAACTGTTTTTT	CASSYSPGLNEKLFF
TRBV6-5	NA	TRBJ2-7	few	TGTGCCAGCAGCCGGACACTAAGCTCCTACGAGCAGTACTTC	CASSRTLSSYEQYF
TRBV5-1	NA	TRBJ1-1	NA	TGCGCCAGCAGCGGCCCCCCGAACACTGAAGCTTTCTTT	CASSGPPNTEAFF
TRBV11-1	TRBD1	TRBJ2-7	few	TGTGCCAGCAGCTCCCCGAACAAAAGGGGACAGGGGTTCTACTACGAGCAGTACTTC	CASSSPNKRGQGFYYEQYF
TRBV30	TRBD1	TRBJ2-1	NA	TGTGCCTGGAGTTCCCCGGGACAGGGGGCTAATGAGCAGTTCTTC	CAWSSPGQGANEQFF
TRBV7-2	TRBD1	TRBJ2-5	NA	TGTGCCAGCAGCTGGACAGGGGAGGGGGAGACCCAGTACTTC	CASSWTGEGETQYF
TRBV5-1	TRBD1	TRBJ2-3	NA	TGCGCCAGCAGCTTGGGTTTCGGGACAGGGGTGGCAGATACGCAGTATTTT	CASSLGFGTGVADTQYF
TRBV2	TRBD1	TRBJ2-2	NA	TGTGCCAGCAGCTCAGGGGACAGGGCGCCCGGGGAGCTGTTTTTT	CASSSGDRAPGELFF
TRBV5-1	TRBD1	TRBJ2-7	NA	TGCGCCAGCAGCTGGACAGGGGTCCACGAGCAGTACTTC	CASSWTGVHEQYF
TRBV7-3	TRBD1	TRBJ1-3	few	TGTGCCAGCAGCCTGGAGACAGGGAATGGAAACACCATATATTTT	CASSLETGNGNTIYF
TRBV5-4	NA	TRBJ2-7	few	TGTGCCAGCAGCCCCCCGGACAAACTCTACGAGCAGTACTTC	CASSPPDKLYEQYF
TRBV5-8	TRBD2	TRBJ2-5	NA	TGTGCCAGCAGCTTGCACGGACTAGCGGAACAAGAGACCCAGTACTTC	CASSLHGLAEQETQYF
TRBV6-5	TRBD2	TRBJ2-5	NA	TGTGCCAGCAGAGCTGGGACTATCGTACAAGAGACCCAGTACTTC	CASRAGTIVQETQYF
TRBV28	NA	TRBJ1-4	NA	TGTGCCAGCAGTAGGGGTTACAGTGCAACTAATGAAAAACTGTTTTTT	CASSRGYSATNEKLFF
TRBV5-6	TRBD1	TRBJ2-3	NA	TGTGCCAGCAGCTTGGAAGGACAGGGCACAGACACGCAGTATTTT	CASSLEGQGTDTQYF
TRBV19	NA	TRBJ1-5	NA	TGTGCCAGTAGTACGCCCCGATGGAAGGGAGCTGGAAGCAATCAGCCCCAGCATTTT	CASSTPRWKGAGSNQPQHF